The clone carrying this T cell receptor beta chain was observed at least ten times. TCRdb re-derived calls from the RT-PCR reads in MiXCR, one entry per CDR3 protein. The repertoire holds almost 700,000 distinct CDR3 sequences, 14% seen once, with just over 3.5% in the top ten. This CDR3 is built from 15 residues. V shed 2 bases and J shed 5 bases, with 13 bases lying between them. CDR1 is SGHRS and CDR2 is YFSETQ in the germline V gene. This TCR came from a female donor in good health, serving as a healthy control. V and J are TRBV5-1 and TRBJ2-2, with D possibly TRBD2 on 5 matching bases. The specimen sequenced was memory CD4+ T cells from blood. CDR3 amino acids: CASSLSSPKTGELFF. The CDR3 coding sequence is TGCGCCAGCAGCTTATCTAGCCCCAAGACCGGGGAGCTGTTTTTT.